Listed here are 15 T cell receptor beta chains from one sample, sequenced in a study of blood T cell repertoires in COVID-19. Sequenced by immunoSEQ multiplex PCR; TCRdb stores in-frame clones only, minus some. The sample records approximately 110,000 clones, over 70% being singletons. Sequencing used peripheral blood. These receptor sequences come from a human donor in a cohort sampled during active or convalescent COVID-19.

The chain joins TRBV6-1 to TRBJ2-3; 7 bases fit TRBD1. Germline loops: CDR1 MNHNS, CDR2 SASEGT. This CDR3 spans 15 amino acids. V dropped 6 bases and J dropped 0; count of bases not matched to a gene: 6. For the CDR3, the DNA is TGTGCCAGCAGGTTCGACAGGGCTAGCACAGATACGCAGTATTTT. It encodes CASRFDRASTDTQYF.

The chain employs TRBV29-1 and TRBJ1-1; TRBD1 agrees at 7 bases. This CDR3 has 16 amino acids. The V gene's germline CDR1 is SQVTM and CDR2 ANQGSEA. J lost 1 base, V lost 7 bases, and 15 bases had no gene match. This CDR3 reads CSAGSGRGRPNTEAFF. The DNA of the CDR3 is TGCAGCGCGGGGTCAGGTAGGGGGCGACCGAACACTGAAGCTTTCTTT.

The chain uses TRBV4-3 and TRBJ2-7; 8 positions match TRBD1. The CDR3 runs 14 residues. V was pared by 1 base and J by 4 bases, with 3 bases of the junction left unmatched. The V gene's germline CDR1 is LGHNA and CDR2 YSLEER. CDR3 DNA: TGCGCCAGCAGCCAAGGGACAGGGAAATACGAGCAGTACTTC. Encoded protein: CASSQGTGKYEQYF.

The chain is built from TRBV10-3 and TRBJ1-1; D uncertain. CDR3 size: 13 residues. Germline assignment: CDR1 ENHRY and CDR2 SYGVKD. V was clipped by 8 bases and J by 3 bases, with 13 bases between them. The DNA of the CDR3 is TGTGCCATCGGGGAGTCGCGGGACACTGAAGCTTTCTTT. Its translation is CAIGESRDTEAFF.

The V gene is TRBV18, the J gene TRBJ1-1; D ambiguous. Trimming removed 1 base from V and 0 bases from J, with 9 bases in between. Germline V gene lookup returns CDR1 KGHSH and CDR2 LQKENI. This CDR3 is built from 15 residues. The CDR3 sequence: CASSPRQQLNTEAFF. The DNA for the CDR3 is TGTGCCAGCTCACCACGTCAACAGTTGAACACTGAAGCTTTCTTT.

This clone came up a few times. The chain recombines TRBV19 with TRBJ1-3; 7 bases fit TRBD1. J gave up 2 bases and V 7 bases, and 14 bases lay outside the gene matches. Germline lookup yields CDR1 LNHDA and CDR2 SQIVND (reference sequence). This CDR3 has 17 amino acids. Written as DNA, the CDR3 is TGTGCCAGTACCCCAAGCCCGACAGGGAAACCTGGAAACACCATATATTTT. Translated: CASTPSPTGKPGNTIYF.

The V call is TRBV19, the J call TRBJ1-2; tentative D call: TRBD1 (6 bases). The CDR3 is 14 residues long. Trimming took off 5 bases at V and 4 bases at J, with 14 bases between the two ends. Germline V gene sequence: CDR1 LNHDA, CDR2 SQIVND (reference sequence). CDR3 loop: CASSYGQILYGYTF. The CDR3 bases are TGTGCCAGTAGTTACGGACAGATCCTCTATGGCTACACCTTC.

The CDR3 loop is CASSPPTSTQETQYF. The CDR3 nucleotides read TGCGCCAGCAGCCCCCCGACTAGTACCCAAGAGACCCAGTACTTC. The chain couples TRBV5-1 to TRBJ2-5; possibly TRBD2 for D (6 bases). The V gene lost 4 bases and the J gene lost 1 base, with 14 bases spanning the gap. The CDR3 consists of 15 residues. CDR1 is SGHRS, CDR2 YFSETQ, per germline.

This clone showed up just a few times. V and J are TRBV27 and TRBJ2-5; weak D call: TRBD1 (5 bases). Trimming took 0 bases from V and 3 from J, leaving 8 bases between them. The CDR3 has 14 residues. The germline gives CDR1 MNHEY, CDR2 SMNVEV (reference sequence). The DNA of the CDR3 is TGTGCCAGCAGTTTATCCCTAGGGGAAGAGACCCAGTACTTC. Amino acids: CASSLSLGEETQYF.

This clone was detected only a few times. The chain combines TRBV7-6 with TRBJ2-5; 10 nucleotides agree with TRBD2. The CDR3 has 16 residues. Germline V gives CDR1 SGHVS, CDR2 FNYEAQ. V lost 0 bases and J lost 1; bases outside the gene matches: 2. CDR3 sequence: CASSLAWTSGQETQYF. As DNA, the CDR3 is TGTGCCAGCAGCTTAGCGTGGACTAGCGGCCAAGAGACCCAGTACTTC. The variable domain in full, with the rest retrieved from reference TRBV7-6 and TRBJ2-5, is GAGVSQSPRYKVTKRGQDVALRCDPISGHVSLYWYRQALGQGPEFLTYFNYEAQQDKSGLPNDRFSAERPEGSISTLTIQRTEQRDSAMYRCASSLAWTSGQETQYFGPGTRLLVL.

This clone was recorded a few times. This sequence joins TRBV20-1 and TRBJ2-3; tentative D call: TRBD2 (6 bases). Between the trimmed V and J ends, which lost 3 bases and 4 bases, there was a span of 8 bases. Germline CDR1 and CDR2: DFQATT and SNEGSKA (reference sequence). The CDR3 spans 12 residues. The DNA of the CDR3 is TGCAGTGCTAGTAGCGGCGCAGATACGCAGTATTTT. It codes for CSASSGADTQYF.

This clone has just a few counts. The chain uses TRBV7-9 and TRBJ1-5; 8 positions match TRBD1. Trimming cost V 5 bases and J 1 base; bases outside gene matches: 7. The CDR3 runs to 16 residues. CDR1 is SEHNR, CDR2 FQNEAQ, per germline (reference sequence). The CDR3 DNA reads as TGTGCCAGCAGCCTAGTTCAGGGGGCAAGCAATCAGCCCCAGCATTTT. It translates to CASSLVQGASNQPQHF.

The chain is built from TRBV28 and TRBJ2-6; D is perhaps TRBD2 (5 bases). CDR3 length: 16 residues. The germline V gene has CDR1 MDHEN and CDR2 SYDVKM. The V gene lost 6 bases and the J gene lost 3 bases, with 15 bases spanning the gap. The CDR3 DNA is TGTGCCAGCAGGGAGACCCTCGGGGTTGGGGCCAACGTCCTGACTTTC. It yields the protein CASRETLGVGANVLTF.

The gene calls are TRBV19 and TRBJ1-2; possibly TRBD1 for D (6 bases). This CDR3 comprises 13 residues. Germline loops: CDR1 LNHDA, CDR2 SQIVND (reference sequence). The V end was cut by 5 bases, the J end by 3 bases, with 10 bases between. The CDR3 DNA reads TGTGCCAGTAGTTTGGCAGGGGACTATGGCTACACCTTC. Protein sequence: CASSLAGDYGYTF.

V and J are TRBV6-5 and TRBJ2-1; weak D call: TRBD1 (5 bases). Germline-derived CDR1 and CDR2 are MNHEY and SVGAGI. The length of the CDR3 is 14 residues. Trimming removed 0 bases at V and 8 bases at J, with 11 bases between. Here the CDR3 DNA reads TGTGCCAGCAGTTACTCTGGTCAGGGCTATGAGCAGTTCTTC. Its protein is CASSYSGQGYEQFF.